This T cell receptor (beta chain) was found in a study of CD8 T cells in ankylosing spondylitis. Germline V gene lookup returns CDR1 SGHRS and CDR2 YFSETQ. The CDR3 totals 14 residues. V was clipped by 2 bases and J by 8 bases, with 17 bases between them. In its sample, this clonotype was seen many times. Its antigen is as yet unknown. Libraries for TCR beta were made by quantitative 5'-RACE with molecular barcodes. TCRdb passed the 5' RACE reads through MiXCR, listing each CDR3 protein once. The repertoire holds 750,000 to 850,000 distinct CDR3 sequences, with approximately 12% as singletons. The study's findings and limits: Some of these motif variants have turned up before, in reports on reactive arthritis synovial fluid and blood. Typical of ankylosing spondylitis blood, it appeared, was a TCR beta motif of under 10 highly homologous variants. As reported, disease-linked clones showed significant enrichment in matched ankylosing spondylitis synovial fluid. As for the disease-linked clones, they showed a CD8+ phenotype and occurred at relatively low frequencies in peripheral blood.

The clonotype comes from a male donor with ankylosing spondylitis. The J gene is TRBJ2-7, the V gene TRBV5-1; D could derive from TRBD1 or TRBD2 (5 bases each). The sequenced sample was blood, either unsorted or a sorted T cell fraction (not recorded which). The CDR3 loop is CASSFEGRVAQQYF. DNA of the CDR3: TGCGCCAGCAGCTTCGAGGGCAGGGTCGCGCAGCAGTACTTC.